The source of this T cell receptor (beta chain) is a study of CXCR3-negative and CXCR3-positive naive CD8 T cells. Via 5' RACE with UMI labels, TRB cDNA libraries were prepared. TCRdb re-called the 5' RACE reads and shows each CDR3 protein once, DNA omitted. The sample table sets out 150,000 to 170,000 distinct CDR3 sequences. As regards this clonotype: Antigen unknown.

The naive CD8+ gate required CD45RO-CCR7+CD27+CD95- phenotype. The CDR3 is 14 amino acids. Study-wide results and caveats: Memory cells differed in TRBV-TRBJ usage, but naive CXCR3-negative and CXCR3-positive cells had similar usage. Compared with CXCR3-negative naive cells, CXCR3-positive naive cells showed more hydrophobic TRB CDR3s.

The sequence was collected from a human donor in good health. Some clones in this sample may be carry-over from other donors' samples. This rearrangement joins TRBV12-3 or TRBV12-4 to TRBJ1-2; TCRdb calls TRBD1, which cannot be checked without DNA. The sample taken for sequencing was naive CXCR3+ CD8+ T cells from blood. Documented subset: CD45RO-CCR7+CD27+CD95- naive CD8+ T cells expressing CXCR3 (TNR3+). This chain's CDR3 is CASSSTGVNYGYTF.